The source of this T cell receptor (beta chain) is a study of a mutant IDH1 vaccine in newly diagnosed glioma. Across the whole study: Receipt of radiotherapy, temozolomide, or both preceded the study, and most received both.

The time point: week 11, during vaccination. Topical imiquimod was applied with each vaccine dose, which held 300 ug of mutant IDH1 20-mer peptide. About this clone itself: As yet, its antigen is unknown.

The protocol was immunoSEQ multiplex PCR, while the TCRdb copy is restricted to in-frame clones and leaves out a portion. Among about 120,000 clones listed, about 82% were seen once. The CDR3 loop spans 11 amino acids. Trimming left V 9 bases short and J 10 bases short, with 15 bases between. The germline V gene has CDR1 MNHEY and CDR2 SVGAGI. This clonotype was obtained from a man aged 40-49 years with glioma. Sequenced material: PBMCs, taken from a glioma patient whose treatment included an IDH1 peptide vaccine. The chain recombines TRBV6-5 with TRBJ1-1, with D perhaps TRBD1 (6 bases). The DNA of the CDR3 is TGTGCCAGTCGCGGGGGCTTGGGAGCTTTCTTT. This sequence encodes CASRGGLGAFF.